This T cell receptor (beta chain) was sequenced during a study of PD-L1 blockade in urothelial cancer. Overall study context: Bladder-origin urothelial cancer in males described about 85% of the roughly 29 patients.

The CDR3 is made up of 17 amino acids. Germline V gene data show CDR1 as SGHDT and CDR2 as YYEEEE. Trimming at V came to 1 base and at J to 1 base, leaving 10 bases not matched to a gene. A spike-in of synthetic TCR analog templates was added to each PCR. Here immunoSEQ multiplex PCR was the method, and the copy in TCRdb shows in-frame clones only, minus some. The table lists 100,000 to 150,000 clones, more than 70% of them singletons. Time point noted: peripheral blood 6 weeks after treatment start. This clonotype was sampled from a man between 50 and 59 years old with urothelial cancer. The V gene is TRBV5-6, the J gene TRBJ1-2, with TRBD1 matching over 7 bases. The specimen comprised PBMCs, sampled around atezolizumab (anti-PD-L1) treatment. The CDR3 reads CASSLRSGQIYNYGYTF. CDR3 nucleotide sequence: TGTGCCAGCAGCTTGCGGTCGGGACAGATCTATAACTATGGCTACACCTTC. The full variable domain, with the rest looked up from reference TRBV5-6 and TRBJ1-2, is DAGVTQSPTHLIKTRGQQVTLRCSPKSGHDTVSWYQQALGQGPQFIFQYYEEEERQRGNFPDRFSGHQFPNYSSELNVNALLLGDSALYLCASSLRSGQIYNYGYTFGSGTRLTVV.